This T cell receptor (beta chain) is from a study of T cell responses to AZD1222 COVID-19 vaccine. Study as a whole: Combined were second doses at about 4 or about 12 weeks. Study-level results: A reported finding is that nearly half of spike-specific TCRs target unmutated variant regions. Breadth and depth of Spike-specific TCRs rose after two AZD1222 doses. No repertoire was sampled before or during the peak T cell response, only after it.

The germline V gene encodes CDR1 SNHLY and CDR2 FYNNEI. Germline trimming cut 10 bases from V and 0 bases from J; bases unmatched to any gene: 3. The CDR3 loop spans 12 amino acids. TCRdb keeps only in-frame clones here, not all; method: immunoSEQ multiplex PCR. This sample has 110,000 or so clones, with approximately 90% found just once. With respect to this clone: Its antigen is not known.

Sequencing used peripheral blood, obtained on day 0 of AZD1222 vaccination. The chain carries TRBV2 and TRBJ2-7; 7 nucleotides agree with TRBD1. The receptor's source is an adult in good health. The CDR3 loop reads CATRQGSYEQYF. The CDR3 region has the DNA TGTGCCACCCGACAGGGCTCCTACGAGCAGTACTTC.